The 26 T cell receptor beta chains below come from one sample, sequenced in a study of OX40 agonist ivuxolimab in advanced cancers. The assay was immunoSEQ multiplex PCR, and TCRdb's table has in-frame clones only and misses some. The data contain 95,000 to 100,000 clones, roughly 80% of them singletons. The sequencing used CD4+ or CD8+ T cells sorted from blood, collected in a trial of the OX40 agonist ivuxolimab. The receptor source for this set is an adult with an advanced solid tumor such as melanoma, head and neck, liver or kidney cancer.

The V gene is TRBV27, the J gene TRBJ2-7; 9 positions match TRBD1. The V segment lost 6 bases and the J segment 5 bases; nucleotides outside the gene matches: 11. The CDR3 is made up of 15 amino acids. Per germline, CDR1 MNHEY and CDR2 SMNVEV (reference sequence). The CDR3 loop is CASRPPGQGINEQYF. The CDR3 DNA is TGTGCCAGCAGGCCCCCGGGACAGGGCATCAACGAGCAGTACTTC.

The CDR3 protein is CASSQEKVGYGYTF. In DNA, the CDR3 is TGTGCCAGCAGCCAAGAGAAGGTGGGGTATGGCTACACCTTC. The chain recombines TRBV4-2 with TRBJ1-2; D is uncertain. This CDR3 has 14 amino acids. Trimming shortened V by 0 bases and J by 5 bases, and 10 bases separated the two germline ends. CDR1 and CDR2 (germline): LGHNA, YNFKEQ.

J is TRBJ2-7 and V is TRBV18; possible D gene TRBD1, 6 bases. The CDR3 spans 13 residues. V was pared by 6 bases and J by 1 base, with 10 bases between. Per germline, CDR1 KGHSH and CDR2 LQKENI. The CDR3 nucleotides read TGTGCCAGCTCCCAAACAGGGTCCTACGAGCAGTACTTC. Protein product: CASSQTGSYEQYF.

The chain is built from TRBV5-6 and TRBJ1-2, with TRBD1 matching 8 bases. With 6 bases clipped from V and 6 bases from J, the junction kept 7 bases outside the gene matches. Germline V CDR1 and CDR2: SGHDT, YYEEEE. This CDR3 comprises 13 residues. CDR3: CASTNGQGDGYTF. CDR3 nucleotides: TGTGCCAGCACCAACGGACAGGGTGATGGCTACACCTTC. The complete variable domain, with remaining parts taken from reference TRBV5-6 and TRBJ1-2, reads DAGVTQSPTHLIKTRGQQVTLRCSPKSGHDTVSWYQQALGQGPQFIFQYYEEEERQRGNFPDRFSGHQFPNYSSELNVNALLLGDSALYLCASTNGQGDGYTFGSGTRLTVV.

The chain employs TRBV12-5 and TRBJ2-3; 7 bases are a match to TRBD2. Per the germline V gene, CDR1 is LGHNT and CDR2 is FRNRAP. CDR3 length: 17 residues. The V gene end was trimmed by 7 bases and the J gene end by 3 bases; junction bases not matched to a gene: 16. In DNA form, the CDR3 reads TGTGCTAGTGAATTCAACCTAGAGCGGGATTTGACAGATACGCAGTATTTT. Its protein is CASEFNLERDLTDTQYF.

This clone has a single count. The chain combines TRBV19 with TRBJ2-7; 7 nucleotides agree with TRBD2. The V segment lost 4 bases and the J segment 4 bases; nucleotides outside the gene matches: 10. Per the germline V gene, CDR1 is LNHDA and CDR2 is SQIVND (reference sequence). The CDR3 contains 15 residues. In nucleotides, the CDR3 is TGTGCCAGTAGTACCAGCGGGATTGAAAGATACGAGCAGTACTTC. It yields the protein CASSTSGIERYEQYF.

CDR3 coding DNA: TGTGCCACCAGGCCCCCGGGACAGGGGAACACTGAAGCTTTCTTT. Its protein product is CATRPPGQGNTEAFF. The rearrangement joins TRBV15 to TRBJ1-1; TRBD1 agrees at 9 bases. The J segment lost 1 base and the V segment lost 6 bases, leaving 6 bases of the junction unmatched. Per the germline V gene, CDR1 is LNHNV and CDR2 is YYDKDF (reference sequence). CDR3 length equals 15 residues.

V gene TRBV19 combines with J gene TRBJ1-3; D gene unclear. Trimming stripped 6 bases from V and 0 bases from J, with 12 bases between. CDR3 size: 15 residues. Per the germline V gene, CDR1 is LNHDA and CDR2 is SQIVND (reference sequence). CDR3 amino acids: CASSPGRISGNTIYF. For the CDR3, the DNA is TGTGCCAGTAGCCCGGGGAGAATCTCTGGAAACACCATATATTTT. The whole variable domain, remainder taken from reference TRBV19 and TRBJ1-3, is DGGITQSPKYLFRKEGQNVTLSCEQNLNHDAMYWYRQDPGQGLRLIYYSQIVNDFQKGDIAEGYSVSREKKESFPLTVTSAQKNPTAFYLCASSPGRISGNTIYFGEGSWLTVV.

The J gene is TRBJ2-3, the V gene TRBV7-9, with no clear D. The CDR3 runs to 13 residues. CDR1 SEHNR and CDR2 FQNEAQ come from the germline V gene (reference sequence). With 0 bases removed from V and 4 bases from J, the gap between germline ends came to 5 bases. The CDR3 DNA is TGTGCCAGCAGCTTAGCAGGGCCAGATACGCAGTATTTT. It yields the protein CASSLAGPDTQYF.

The chain carries TRBV4-3 and TRBJ1-1; no firm D call. In germline, CDR1 is LGHNA, CDR2 YSLEER. The CDR3 runs to 13 residues. The ends were cut back, 4 bases at V and 0 bases at J, with 6 bases in the middle. CDR3 in DNA: TGCGCCAGCAGCCCCGCATTGAACACTGAAGCTTTCTTT. This sequence encodes CASSPALNTEAFF.

The chain couples TRBV29-1 to TRBJ2-3, with D possibly called TRBD1 or TRBD2 (6 bases each). Trimming cost V 4 bases and J 6 bases, with 14 bases left between them. Germline V CDR1 and CDR2: SQVTM, ANQGSEA. The CDR3 consists of 13 residues. The DNA of the CDR3 is TGCAGCGTTGGGGGGGCCCCCTTGGATACGCAGTATTTT. It translates to CSVGGAPLDTQYF.

The sample holds one count of this clone. The J gene is TRBJ2-7, the V gene TRBV7-7; D possibly uses TRBD1 or TRBD2 (6 bases each). The CDR3 runs 14 residues. Trimming removed 1 base from V and 3 bases from J, with 10 bases in between. Germline CDR1 and CDR2: SSHAT and FNYEAQ (reference sequence). The DNA for the CDR3 is TGTGCCAGCAGCTTAGGAGGGGGGAGCTACGAGCAGTACTTC. Translating it yields CASSLGGGSYEQYF.

The chain couples TRBV19 to TRBJ1-5; weak D call: TRBD1 (6 bases). V was trimmed by 10 bases and J by 4 bases, leaving 20 bases between them. Germline assignment: CDR1 LNHDA and CDR2 SQIVND (reference sequence). This CDR3 has 15 residues. This chain's CDR3 is CATSLRDIGNQPQHF. Written as DNA, the CDR3 is TGTGCCACCTCTCTCCGGGACATTGGTAATCAGCCCCAGCATTTT.

The chain carries TRBV9 and TRBJ1-2; no definite D call. The CDR3 is 13 amino acids. Germline assignment: CDR1 SGDLS and CDR2 YYNGEE. V was pared by 4 bases and J by 4 bases, with 11 bases between. DNA for the CDR3: TGTGCCAGCAGCACTGAGTGGGTCTATGGCTACACCTTC. It specifies CASSTEWVYGYTF. Using reference TRBV9 and TRBJ1-2 for the parts outside the CDR3, the full variable domain is DSGVTQTPKHLITATGQRVTLRCSPRSGDLSVYWYQQSLDQGLQFLIQYYNGEERAKGNILERFSAQQFPDLHSELNLSSLELGDSALYFCASSTEWVYGYTFGSGTRLTVV.

The V call is TRBV4-1, the J call TRBJ1-5; D gene unclear. V lost 0 bases and J lost 7, with 1 base in between. Germline CDR1 is MGHRA and CDR2 is YSYEKL. The CDR3 has 11 amino acids. DNA of the CDR3: TGCGCCAGCAGCCAAGAGCAGCCCCAGCATTTT. Translating it yields CASSQEQPQHF.

The chain couples TRBV7-2 to TRBJ1-4, with D tentatively TRBD1 (6 bases). The CDR3 has 18 amino acids. V shed 5 bases and J shed 0 bases, with 19 bases lying between them. Germline assignment: CDR1 SGHTA and CDR2 FQGNSA. The DNA of the CDR3 is TGTGCCAGCAGCCCAGGTCCGGGACACTATGCAACTAATGAAAAACTGTTTTTT. Translation: CASSPGPGHYATNEKLFF.

The chain has TRBV5-8 and TRBJ2-3, with 8 nucleotides matching TRBD2. Germline CDR1 and CDR2: SGHTS and YDEGEE. The CDR3 runs to 15 residues. The V segment lost 4 bases and the J segment 3 bases; nucleotides outside the gene matches: 7. CDR3: CASSTKRGLTDTQYF. The CDR3 bases are TGTGCCAGCAGCACCAAGCGGGGGCTAACAGATACGCAGTATTTT.

This rearrangement joins TRBV5-1 to TRBJ2-2, with 11 nucleotides matching TRBD1. Germline V gives CDR1 SGHRS, CDR2 YFSETQ. V lost 5 bases, J lost 5 bases, and 2 bases stayed unmatched. The CDR3 contains 14 residues. The CDR3 sequence: CASRGTGGTGELFF. CDR3 nucleotides: TGCGCCAGCAGAGGGACAGGGGGGACCGGGGAGCTGTTTTTT.

A remark on this clone: A much larger clone lies one base from this, so it may be a read error. CDR3 nucleotides: TGCGCCAGCAGCCAATCGACAGGTGGCTACACCTTC. It specifies CASSQSTGGYTF. This rearrangement joins TRBV4-1 to TRBJ1-2, with D tentatively TRBD1 (6 bases). CDR3 length equals 12 residues. Germline-derived CDR1 and CDR2 are MGHRA and YSYEKL. Trimming pared 2 bases from V and 7 bases from J, leaving 8 bases between.

The chain joins TRBV19 to TRBJ1-1; the D is unclear. CDR3 length: 12 residues. Between the trimmed V and J ends, which lost 7 bases and 11 bases, there was a span of 17 bases. Germline values: CDR1 LNHDA, CDR2 SQIVND (reference sequence). The DNA for the CDR3 is TGTGCCAGTAAAGCGGGGTCGAGGAGCGCTTTCTTT. Its protein product is CASKAGSRSAFF.

This clone occurred once. The chain recombines TRBV5-6 with TRBJ2-7, with no clear D. V dropped 4 bases and J dropped 0 bases, with 11 bases sitting between them. Germline CDR1 and CDR2: SGHDT and YYEEEE. This CDR3 is 14 amino acids long. The CDR3, as DNA: TGTGCCAGCAGCCCTATGGGAAGCTCCTACGAGCAGTACTTC. It is translated as CASSPMGSSYEQYF.

Only one count was recorded for this clone. This chain joins TRBV27 and TRBJ1-1; no definite D call. Germline CDR1 MNHEY, CDR2 SMNVEV (reference sequence). The CDR3 contains 12 residues. V lost 3 bases and J 7 bases, leaving 9 bases between the germline ends. CDR3 sequence (DNA): TGTGCCAGCAGTTTTGGCGGTCGTGAAGCTTTCTTT. The encoded protein is CASSFGGREAFF.

The genes are TRBV5-1 and TRBJ2-5, with 8 bases matching TRBD1. CDR1 is SGHRS and CDR2 is YFSETQ in the germline V gene. The CDR3 runs 13 residues. V lost 4 bases and J lost 4; bases outside the gene matches: 3. CDR3 loop: CASSPDRGETQYF. The CDR3 bases are TGCGCCAGCAGCCCCGACAGGGGAGAGACCCAGTACTTC.

This rearrangement joins TRBV29-1 to TRBJ2-5; 12 nucleotides agree with TRBD2. CDR3 length equals 14 residues. CDR1 is SQVTM and CDR2 is ANQGSEA in the germline V gene. The trim removed 4 bases at V and 3 bases at J, leaving 3 bases unmatched. The CDR3 region is CSVVGLAGKETQYF. CDR3 DNA: TGCAGCGTTGTAGGACTAGCGGGAAAAGAGACCCAGTACTTC.

This chain connects TRBV4-2 to TRBJ2-1, with 14 bases identical to TRBD2. Germline assignment: CDR1 LGHNA and CDR2 YNFKEQ. The CDR3 length is 19 residues. V was pared by 1 base and J by 7 bases, with 12 bases of the junction left unmatched. The CDR3 spells CASSQGLAGGPGRSNEQFF. The CDR3 DNA reads TGTGCCAGCAGCCAAGGACTAGCGGGAGGGCCGGGGAGGTCGAATGAGCAGTTCTTC.

The genes are TRBV29-1 and TRBJ2-2; perhaps TRBD1 as D (5 bases). From germline, CDR1 is SQVTM and CDR2 ANQGSEA. This CDR3 contains 13 residues. V was shortened by 2 bases and J by 1 base, with 5 bases between the two germline ends. CDR3 loop: CSVEQGNTGELFF. As DNA, the CDR3 is TGCAGCGTTGAACAGGGGAACACCGGGGAGCTGTTTTTT.